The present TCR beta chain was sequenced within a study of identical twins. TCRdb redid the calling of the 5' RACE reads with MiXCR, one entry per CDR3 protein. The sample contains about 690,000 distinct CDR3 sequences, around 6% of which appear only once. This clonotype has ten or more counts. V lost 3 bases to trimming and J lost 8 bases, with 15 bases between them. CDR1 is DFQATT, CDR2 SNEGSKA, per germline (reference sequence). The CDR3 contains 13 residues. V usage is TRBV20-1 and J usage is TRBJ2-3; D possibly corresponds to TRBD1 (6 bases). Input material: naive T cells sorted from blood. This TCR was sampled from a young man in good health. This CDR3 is CSASVGAGATQYF. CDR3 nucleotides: TGCAGTGCTAGCGTGGGAGCAGGGGCTACGCAGTATTTT.